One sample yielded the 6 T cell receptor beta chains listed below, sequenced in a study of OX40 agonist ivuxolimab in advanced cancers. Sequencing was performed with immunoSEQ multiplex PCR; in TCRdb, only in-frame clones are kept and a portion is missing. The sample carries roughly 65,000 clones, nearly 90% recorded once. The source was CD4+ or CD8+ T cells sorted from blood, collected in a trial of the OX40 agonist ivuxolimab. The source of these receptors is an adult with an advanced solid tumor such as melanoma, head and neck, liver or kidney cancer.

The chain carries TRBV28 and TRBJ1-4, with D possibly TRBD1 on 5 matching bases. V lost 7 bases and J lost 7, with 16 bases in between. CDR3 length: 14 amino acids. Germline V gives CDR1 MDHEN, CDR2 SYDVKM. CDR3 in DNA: TGTGCCAGCACGACGGACTTGGGGGGTGAAAAACTGTTTTTT. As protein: CASTTDLGGEKLFF. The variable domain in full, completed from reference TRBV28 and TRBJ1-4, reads DVKVTQSSRYLVKRTGEKVFLECVQDMDHENMFWYRQDPGLGLRLIYFSYDVKMKEKGDIPEGYSVSREKKERFSLILESASTNQTSMYLCASTTDLGGEKLFFGSGTQLSVL.

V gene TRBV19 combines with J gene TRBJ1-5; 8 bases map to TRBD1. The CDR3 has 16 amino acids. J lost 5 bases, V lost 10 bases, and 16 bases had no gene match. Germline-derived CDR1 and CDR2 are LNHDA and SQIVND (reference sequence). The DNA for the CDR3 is TGTGCCACTCAATGGGGGCTCAGACAGGGGTATCAGCCCCAGCATTTT. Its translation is CATQWGLRQGYQPQHF.

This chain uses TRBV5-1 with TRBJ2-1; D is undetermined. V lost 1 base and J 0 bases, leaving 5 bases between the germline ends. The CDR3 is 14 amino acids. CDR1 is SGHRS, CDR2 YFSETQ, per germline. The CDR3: CASSLSSSYNEQFF. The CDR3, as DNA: TGCGCCAGCAGCTTGTCCAGCTCCTACAATGAGCAGTTCTTC.

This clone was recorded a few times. The CDR3 protein is CGEGRNNQPQHF. The CDR3, as DNA: TGTGGCGAAGGGCGGAACAATCAGCCCCAGCATTTT. V usage is TRBV28 and J usage is TRBJ1-5; D unresolved. Germline V gives CDR1 MDHEN, CDR2 SYDVKM. This CDR3 has 12 amino acids.

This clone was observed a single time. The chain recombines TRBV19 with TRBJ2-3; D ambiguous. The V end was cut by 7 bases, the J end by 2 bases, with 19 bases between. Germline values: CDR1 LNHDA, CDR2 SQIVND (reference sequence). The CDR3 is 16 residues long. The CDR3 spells CASKAGRPLNTDTQYF. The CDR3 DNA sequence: TGTGCCAGTAAGGCAGGACGCCCCCTAAACACAGATACGCAGTATTTT.

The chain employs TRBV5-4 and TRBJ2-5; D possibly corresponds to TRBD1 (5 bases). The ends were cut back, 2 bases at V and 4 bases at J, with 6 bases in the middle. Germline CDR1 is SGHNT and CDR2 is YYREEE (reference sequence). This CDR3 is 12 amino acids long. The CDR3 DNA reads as TGTGCCAGCAGCTTTAGGGGAGAGACCCAGTACTTC. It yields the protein CASSFRGETQYF.